The source of this T cell receptor beta chain is a study of CD8+ T cells in alopecia areata. It was cDNA, reverse transcribed from extracted RNA, that served as the sequencing template. The assay was immunoSEQ multiplex PCR, and TCRdb's table has in-frame clones only and misses some. The sample gives about 150,000 clones, about 50% of which show up once; roughly a fifth is in the top ten. As for this clone: Antigen unknown.

General study results and limits: Scalp samples also yield sequences from resident alphabeta T cells of normal skin.

The V gene's germline CDR1 is SNHLY and CDR2 FYNNEI. The CDR3 has 11 amino acids. After removal of 10 bases from V and 8 bases from J, the junction contained 7 bases not matched to a gene. The rearrangement links TRBV2 to TRBJ1-2, with 7 bases that match TRBD1. The clonotype was recovered from a human donor with alopecia areata. Sequencing used CD8+ T cells sorted from blood, obtained at week 0. CDR3 coding DNA: TGTGCCACGGGGACAGTTAAGGGCTACACCTTC. The encoded protein is CATGTVKGYTF.